This T cell receptor beta chain derives from a study of cytomegalovirus exposure and HLA in healthy donors. Notes on the study in general: The classifier was said to identify cytomegalovirus status with high specificity and sensitivity. In a later analysis, TCR beta V- and J-gene trimming showed a link to a missense DCLRE1C variant. Analyzed later, association rates of TCRs varied across HLA loci, with DRB1 most and HLA-C fewest. Despite most TCR sequences being rare, some public TCRs occurred in many donors.

Primers included in the PCR were 60 Vbeta and 13 Jbeta primers. Generated by immunoSEQ multiplex PCR, the TCRdb table keeps only in-frame clones and is missing some. Of roughly 130,000 clones listed, 65% to 80% were seen once; the top ten hold roughly 1.2%. V was shortened by 4 bases and J by 5 bases, with 19 bases between the two germline ends. Germline values: CDR1 SGHRS, CDR2 YFSETQ. This CDR3 has 15 amino acids. As for this clone: The antigen is not known. Other DNA sequences of this sample code for an identical CDR3.

Sequenced sample: PBMCs. The TCR comes from a male donor in good health and CMV-seropositive. The chain employs TRBV5-1 and TRBJ2-7; maybe TRBD1 (6 bases). DNA of the CDR3: TGCGCCAGCAGCCTGGTTCCCCAGGGGAACGACGAGCAGTACTTC. It codes for CASSLVPQGNDEQYF.